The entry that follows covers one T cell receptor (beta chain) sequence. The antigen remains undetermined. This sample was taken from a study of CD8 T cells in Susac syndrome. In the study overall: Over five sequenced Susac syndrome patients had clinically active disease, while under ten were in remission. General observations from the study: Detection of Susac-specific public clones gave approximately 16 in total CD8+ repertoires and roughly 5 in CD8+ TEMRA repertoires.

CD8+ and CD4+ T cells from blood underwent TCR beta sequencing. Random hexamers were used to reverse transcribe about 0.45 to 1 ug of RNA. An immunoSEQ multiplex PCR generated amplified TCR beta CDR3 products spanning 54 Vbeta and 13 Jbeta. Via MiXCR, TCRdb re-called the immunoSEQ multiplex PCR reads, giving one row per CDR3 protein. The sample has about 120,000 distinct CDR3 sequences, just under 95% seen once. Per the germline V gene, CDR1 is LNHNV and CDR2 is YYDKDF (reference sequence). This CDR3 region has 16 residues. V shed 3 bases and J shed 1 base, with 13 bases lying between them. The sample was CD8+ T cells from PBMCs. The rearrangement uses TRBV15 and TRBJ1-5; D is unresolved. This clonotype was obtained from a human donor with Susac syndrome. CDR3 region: CATSSRSRGSNQPQHF. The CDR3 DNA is TGTGCCACCAGCAGCAGGTCGAGAGGGAGCAATCAGCCCCAGCATTTT.